This is a list of T cell receptor beta chains from one sample in a study of T cell responses to AZD1222 COVID-19 vaccine. Some clones are missing from TCRdb's copy, which holds only in-frame ones; the method was immunoSEQ multiplex PCR. The table lists over 75,000 clones, 85% to 90% of them singletons. This specimen was peripheral blood, taken on day 0 of AZD1222 vaccination. The receptors shown here come from an adult in good health. The CDR3 runs from the conserved cysteine through the conserved F or W. A D gene is named only where the DNA matches it firmly. Not every row has a clone size; where given, it reads once, few, many or a size class.

j_gene	v_gene	abundance	len	d_gene	CDR3nt	CDR3aa
TRBJ2-3	TRBV24-1	NA	17	TRBD2	TGTGCCACCAGTGATTTGACTAGCGGGAGCATCACAGATACGCAGTATTTT	CATSDLTSGSITDTQYF
TRBJ1-2	TRBV6-1	NA	14	NA	TGTGCCAGCAGTGAGGGCAGGGCCAGCTATGGCTACACCTTC	CASSEGRASYGYTF
TRBJ2-2	TRBV4-2	NA	17	NA	TGTGCCAGCAGCCAAGAAGGCCGTGGAGCGAACACCGGGGAGCTGTTTTTT	CASSQEGRGANTGELFF
TRBJ2-3	TRBV2	NA	17	TRBD2	TGTGCCAGCAGTGTCCGACTAGCGGGAGCCCGGGCAGATACGCAGTATTTT	CASSVRLAGARADTQYF
TRBJ2-3	TRBV7-2	NA	19	TRBD2	TGTGCCAGCAGCTTAAAGGGTATCGGGGCGGGAGGAGGCACAGATACGCAGTATTTT	CASSLKGIGAGGGTDTQYF
TRBJ1-5	TRBV15	NA	19	NA	TGTGCCACCAGCAGAGAAGGTATCTTTTCAGAAACGTTGGATCAGCCCCAGCATTTT	CATSREGIFSETLDQPQHF
TRBJ2-3	TRBV7-9	NA	18	NA	TGTGCCAGCAGCCCACACCAGGGAGCGGGTGAGAGAACAGATACGCAGTATTTT	CASSPHQGAGERTDTQYF
TRBJ1-2	TRBV5-1	NA	14	NA	TGCGCCAGCAGCTTGGGCGACAGCGGCTATGGCTACACCTTC	CASSLGDSGYGYTF
TRBJ2-7	TRBV27	NA	15	TRBD2	TGTGCCAGCAGTTTAACAGCGGGAGTAATGTACGAGCAGTACTTC	CASSLTAGVMYEQYF
TRBJ2-7	TRBV6-5	NA	13	TRBD2	TGTGCCAGCAGTCCCCGGCGGGGGGACGAGCAGTACTTC	CASSPRRGDEQYF
TRBJ1-1	TRBV18	NA	15	TRBD1	TGTGCCACCACCCTAGGGCAGGGGGGAAACACTGAAGCTTTCTTT	CATTLGQGGNTEAFF
TRBJ2-7	TRBV7-2	NA	16	TRBD2	TGTGCCAGCAGCTTTGCGCGGAGCGGGAGTTCCTACGAGCAGTACTTC	CASSFARSGSSYEQYF
TRBJ1-4	TRBV7-9	NA	15	NA	TGTGCCAGCAGCCCTAGGAGCCAGTCAAATGAAAAACTGTTTTTT	CASSPRSQSNEKLFF
TRBJ2-2	TRBV27	NA	14	TRBD2	TGTGCCAGCAGTAAGCGGGAAATCAGCGGGGAGCTGTTTTTT	CASSKREISGELFF
TRBJ2-2	TRBV19	NA	16	NA	TGTGCCAGTAGCCCTCTGGGCTTGAGCTTCACCGGGGAGCTGTTTTTT	CASSPLGLSFTGELFF
TRBJ1-2	TRBV29-1	many	12	TRBD1	TGCAGCGGACAGGGGGCGTATGGTGGCTACACCTTC	CSGQGAYGGYTF
TRBJ1-1	TRBV6-2/TRBV6-3	NA	15	NA	TGTGCCAGCAGTTACTCGGCAGCTGTGAACACTGAAGCTTTCTTT	CASSYSAAVNTEAFF
TRBJ1-1	TRBV28	NA	15	TRBD1	TGTGCCAGCAGGAACCTCCGGACAGGGAACACTGAAGCTTTCTTT	CASRNLRTGNTEAFF